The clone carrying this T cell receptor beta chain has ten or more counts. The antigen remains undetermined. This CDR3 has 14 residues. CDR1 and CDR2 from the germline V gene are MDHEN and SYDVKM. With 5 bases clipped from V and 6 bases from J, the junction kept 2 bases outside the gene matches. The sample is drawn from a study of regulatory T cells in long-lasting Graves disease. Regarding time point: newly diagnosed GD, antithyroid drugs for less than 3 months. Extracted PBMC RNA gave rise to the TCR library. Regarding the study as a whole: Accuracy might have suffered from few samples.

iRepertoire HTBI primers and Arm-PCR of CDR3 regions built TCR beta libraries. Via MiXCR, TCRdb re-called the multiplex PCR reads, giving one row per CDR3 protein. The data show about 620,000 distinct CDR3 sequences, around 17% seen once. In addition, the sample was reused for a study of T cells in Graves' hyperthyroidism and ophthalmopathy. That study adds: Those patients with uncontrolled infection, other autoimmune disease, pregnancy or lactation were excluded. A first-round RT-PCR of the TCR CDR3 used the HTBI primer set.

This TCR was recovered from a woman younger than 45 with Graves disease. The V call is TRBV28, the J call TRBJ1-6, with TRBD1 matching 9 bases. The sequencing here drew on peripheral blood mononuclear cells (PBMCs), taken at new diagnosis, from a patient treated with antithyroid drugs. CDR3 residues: CASSLDRGNSPLHF. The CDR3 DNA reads TGTGCCAGCAGTCTGGACAGGGGTAATTCACCCCTCCACTTT.